This T cell receptor (beta chain) was obtained from a study of early T cells in non-severe SARS-CoV-2 infection. The overall study: Alpha and beta chains were unpaired, from unsorted whole-blood bulk RNA.

Many counts were recorded for this clonotype. Antigen specificity is unknown. The CDR3 length is 13 residues. Germline assignment: CDR1 SGHNT and CDR2 YYREEE (reference sequence). V was shortened by 0 bases and J by 1 base, with 4 bases between the two germline ends. In TCRdb, the 5' RACE reads were re-called with MiXCR into one record per CDR3 protein. This sample has tens of thousands of distinct CDR3 sequences, with roughly 6.8% found just once. Study results and limitations: Comparison of clonotypes with VDJdb favored anti-spike CD8 responses while missing private and CD4 specificities.

This TCR was sampled from an adult who was a healthcare worker with PCR-confirmed SARS-CoV-2 infection or an uninfected control (not recorded which). The sequenced material came from whole blood. The rearrangement joins TRBV5-4 to TRBJ2-5; D unclear. The CDR3 region is CASSLASQETQYF. CDR3 sequence (DNA): TGTGCCAGCAGCTTGGCCTCCCAAGAGACCCAGTACTTC.